One and the same sample provided the 27 T cell receptor beta chains below, sequenced in a study of blood T cell repertoires in COVID-19. Method: immunoSEQ multiplex PCR; TCRdb's copy keeps in-frame clones and lacks some. Here the sample spans roughly 310,000 clones, 90% being singletons. The sequenced sample consisted of peripheral blood. The receptors here all came from a woman under 40 with COVID-19, enrolled during active disease.

The chain carries TRBV5-1 and TRBJ1-2; D may be TRBD1 (6 bases). The CDR3 sequence is 16 residues long. The V and J ends lost 1 base and 7 bases respectively, with 20 bases between them. Germline CDR1 is SGHRS and CDR2 is YFSETQ. CDR3 residues: CASSLSRDGGLGGYTF. CDR3 sequence (DNA): TGCGCCAGCAGCTTGTCTCGGGACGGGGGGCTAGGTGGCTACACCTTC.

Turning to this clone: The sample has other DNA sequences that encode this CDR3 too. The V and J genes are TRBV6-6 and TRBJ1-4; TRBD1 is a possible D gene (6 bases). The CDR3 sequence is 15 residues long. CDR1 is MNHNY and CDR2 is SVGAGI in the germline V gene (reference sequence). Deletions cut 2 bases from V and 2 bases from J, with 9 bases between. CDR3 protein: CASSYSGGTNEKLFF. The CDR3 DNA follows: TGTGCCAGCAGTTACAGCGGGGGCACTAATGAAAAACTGTTTTTT.

The chain carries TRBV30 and TRBJ1-4; TRBD1 matches at 7 bases. Germline loops: CDR1 GTSNPN, CDR2 SVGIG (reference sequence). The CDR3 covers 14 residues. V shed 5 bases, J shed 8 bases, and the junction held 11 bases outside the gene matches. CDR3: CAWGSPGQPEKLFF. CDR3 nucleotide sequence: TGTGCCTGGGGGAGCCCGGGACAGCCGGAAAAACTGTTTTTT.

The rearrangement uses TRBV7-9 and TRBJ2-4; 14 positions match TRBD2. Looked up from germline, CDR1 is SEHNR and CDR2 is FQNEAQ (reference sequence). This CDR3 is 15 amino acids long. V gave up 5 bases and J gave up 4 bases; unmatched junction bases: 1. The CDR3 DNA reads TGTGCCAGCAGCCGGACTAGCGGGGGGAAAAACATTCAGTACTTC. Residues: CASSRTSGGKNIQYF.

The rearrangement joins TRBV9 to TRBJ1-3; D is unresolved. This CDR3 region has 14 residues. The V end was cut by 4 bases, the J end by 1 base, with 9 bases between. CDR1 and CDR2 (germline): SGDLS, YYNGEE. CDR3 in amino acids: CASSPEISGNTIYF. CDR3 DNA: TGTGCCAGCAGCCCGGAGATTTCTGGAAACACCATATATTTT.

This chain joins TRBV15 and TRBJ1-1, with D perhaps TRBD1 (5 bases). The V gene lost 5 bases and the J gene lost 4 bases, with 14 bases spanning the gap. CDR3 size: 14 residues. Per germline, CDR1 LNHNV and CDR2 YYDKDF (reference sequence). CDR3 nucleotide sequence: TGTGCCACCAGCCGAACCGTGGGGGGCACTGAAGCTTTCTTT. Amino acids: CATSRTVGGTEAFF.

The chain carries TRBV7-2 and TRBJ1-5; a possible D gene is TRBD1 (6 bases). This CDR3 spans 13 amino acids. Between the trimmed V and J ends, which lost 5 bases and 5 bases, there was a span of 10 bases. Germline V lookup: CDR1 SGHTA, CDR2 FQGNSA. CDR3 DNA sequence: TGTGCCAGCAGCACTAGGACAGATCAGCCCCAGCATTTT. Its translation is CASSTRTDQPQHF. The full variable domain, completed using reference TRBV7-2 and TRBJ1-5, is GAGVSQSPSNKVTEKGKDVELRCDPISGHTALYWYRQSLGQGLEFLIYFQGNSAPDKSGLPSDRFSAERTGGSVSTLTIQRTQQEDSAVYLCASSTRTDQPQHFGDGTRLSIL.

As concerns this clone: Other DNA sequences within the sample encode an identical CDR3. The V and J genes are TRBV19 and TRBJ1-1; D is ambiguous. V was clipped by 5 bases and J by 0 bases, with 4 bases between them. The CDR3 runs to 12 residues. The germline gives CDR1 LNHDA, CDR2 SQIVND (reference sequence). Here the CDR3 reads CASSALNTEAFF. The CDR3 coding sequence is TGTGCCAGTAGTGCGTTGAACACTGAAGCTTTCTTT.

As to this clone: This same CDR3 is encoded by further DNA sequences in the sample. The chain carries TRBV5-1 and TRBJ2-3; TRBD1 matches 11 bases. From germline, CDR1 is SGHRS and CDR2 YFSETQ. J gave up 4 bases and V 4 bases, and 2 bases lay outside the gene matches. The CDR3 extends over 14 amino acids. DNA for the CDR3: TGCGCCAGCAGCCAGGGACAGGGGGCAGATACGCAGTATTTT. Amino acid sequence: CASSQGQGADTQYF.

A remark on this clone: Other DNA sequences in this specimen translate into the identical CDR3. This sequence joins TRBV6-1 and TRBJ1-6; D gene unclear. Germline assignment: CDR1 MNHNS and CDR2 SASEGT. There are 14 residues in the CDR3. V lost 2 bases and J 4 bases, leaving 6 bases between the germline ends. The CDR3 is CASSESRYNSPLHF. For the CDR3, the DNA is TGTGCCAGCAGTGAAAGTAGATATAATTCACCCCTCCACTTT.

The chain employs TRBV29-1 and TRBJ2-1, with 10 nucleotides matching TRBD2. The CDR3 is 14 amino acids. The germline CDR1 and CDR2 sequences are SQVTM and ANQGSEA. J lost 2 bases, V lost 7 bases, and 5 bases had no gene match. The chain's CDR3 is CSASGRLTYNEQFF. The CDR3 DNA sequence: TGCAGCGCTAGCGGGAGACTGACCTACAATGAGCAGTTCTTC.

This clone was recorded at least ten times. The chain combines TRBV7-2 with TRBJ1-1; weak D call: TRBD1 (5 bases). Trimming took 5 bases from V and 11 from J, leaving 18 bases between them. In germline, CDR1 is SGHTA, CDR2 FQGNSA. CDR3 size: 13 residues. CDR3 in amino acids: CASSTGHLDGAFF. The CDR3 nucleotides read TGTGCCAGCAGCACCGGACACCTCGATGGGGCTTTCTTT.

The chain carries TRBV9 and TRBJ1-2, with 8 bases identical to TRBD1. This CDR3 spans 14 amino acids. CDR1 is SGDLS, CDR2 YYNGEE, per germline. J gave up 5 bases and V 0 bases, and 3 bases lay outside the gene matches. The CDR3 loop reads CASSVDGQGYGYTF. DNA of the CDR3: TGTGCCAGCAGCGTAGACGGACAGGGATATGGCTACACCTTC.

The chain has TRBV30 and TRBJ1-6; D call uncertain. V lost 5 bases and J lost 8, with 13 bases in between. This CDR3 spans 13 amino acids. Germline V lookup: CDR1 GTSNPN, CDR2 SVGIG (reference sequence). CDR3 in amino acids: CAWRGREDSPLHF. Written as DNA, the CDR3 is TGTGCCTGGCGCGGACGGGAGGATTCACCCCTCCACTTT. Based on the CDR3 plus reference TRBV30 and TRBJ1-6, the full variable domain is SQTIHQWPATLVQPVGSPLSLECTVEGTSNPNLYWYRQAAGRGLQLLFYSVGIGQISSEVPQNLSASRPQDRQFILSSKKLLLSDSGFYLCAWRGREDSPLHFGNGTRLTVT.

This clone was detected once. The chain employs TRBV7-7 and TRBJ2-1; 11 bases match TRBD2. Germline CDR1 is SSHAT and CDR2 is FNYEAQ (reference sequence). Trimming cost V 6 bases and J 2 bases; bases outside gene matches: 9. The CDR3 covers 17 residues. The CDR3 DNA is TGTGCCAGCAGTCCCATCGTAGCGGGAGGGCCCTACAATGAGCAGTTCTTC. Translating gives CASSPIVAGGPYNEQFF.

For the CDR3, the DNA is TGTGCCAGCAGCTTAGTTGCCAGGGAGGACGAGCAGTACTTC. It yields the protein CASSLVAREDEQYF. V and J are TRBV7-9 and TRBJ2-7; D perhaps matches TRBD2 (6 bases). Germline V gene lookup returns CDR1 SEHNR and CDR2 FQNEAQ (reference sequence). Trimming removed 1 base at V and 5 bases at J, with 12 bases between. The CDR3 length is 14 residues.

The chain joins TRBV3-1 (or the pseudogene TRBV3-2) to TRBJ2-5; D may be TRBD1 (5 bases). Trimming took off 0 bases at V and 7 bases at J, with 6 bases between the two ends. The length of the CDR3 is 12 residues. The V gene's germline CDR1 is LGHDT and CDR2 YNNKEL (reference sequence). The CDR3 DNA reads as TGTGCCAGCAGCCAAGATAGGGGGACCCAGTACTTC. Protein: CASSQDRGTQYF.

V gene TRBV7-2 combines with J gene TRBJ2-4, with a possible D match to TRBD2 (5 bases). CDR3 length: 18 amino acids. Germline V gives CDR1 SGHTA, CDR2 FQGNSA. Trimming removed 5 bases from V and 0 bases from J, with 20 bases in between. DNA for the CDR3: TGTGCCAGCAGCCCCGCCCCCCCCAGGACTCTAGCCAAAAACATTCAGTACTTC. This sequence encodes CASSPAPPRTLAKNIQYF.

In its sample, this clone was seen many times. The chain joins TRBV5-1 to TRBJ1-5; tentatively, D is TRBD1 (5 bases). The V end was cut by 4 bases, the J end by 5 bases, with 16 bases between. Germline lookup yields CDR1 SGHRS and CDR2 YFSETQ. This CDR3 has 15 amino acids. The CDR3 here is CASSPGVTPDQPQHF. CDR3 coding DNA: TGCGCCAGCAGCCCGGGGGTTACCCCGGATCAGCCCCAGCATTTT.

The rearrangement joins TRBV3-1 (or the pseudogene TRBV3-2) to TRBJ2-2; 13 bases are a match to TRBD2. V dropped 4 bases and J dropped 6; count of bases not matched to a gene: 11. CDR1 and CDR2 (germline): LGHDT, YNNKEL (reference sequence). CDR3 length equals 18 residues. The DNA of the CDR3 is TGTGCCAGCAGCCCTCAAGGACTAGCGGGAGTTAAGGCCGGGGAGCTGTTTTTT. Translated: CASSPQGLAGVKAGELFF.

The chain joins TRBV24-1 to TRBJ1-3; D perhaps matches TRBD1 (6 bases). This CDR3 has 14 amino acids. Germline assignment: CDR1 KGHDR and CDR2 SFDVKD. V shed 4 bases and J shed 4 bases, with 10 bases lying between them. This CDR3 is CATSDPGQGNTIYF. The CDR3 DNA reads TGTGCCACCAGTGACCCGGGACAAGGAAACACCATATATTTT.

Concerning this clone: Additional DNA sequences in this sample encode the identical CDR3. The rearrangement joins TRBV4-2 to TRBJ2-3; 10 bases match TRBD2. V lost 1 base to trimming and J lost 1 base; unmatched junction nucleotides: 2. The germline gives CDR1 LGHNA, CDR2 YNFKEQ. The CDR3 is 16 residues long. The CDR3 sequence is CASSQGLAGGTDTQYF. Written as DNA, the CDR3 is TGTGCCAGCAGCCAAGGGCTAGCGGGAGGCACAGATACGCAGTATTTT.

The gene calls are TRBV19 and TRBJ2-1, with 15 bases aligning to TRBD2. CDR3 size: 16 residues. Unmatched junction bases numbered 8, after V lost 5 bases and J lost 9 bases. The V gene's germline CDR1 is LNHDA and CDR2 SQIVND (reference sequence). This CDR3 is CASSLRTSGRAGEQFF. Here the CDR3 DNA reads TGTGCCAGTAGTCTCCGGACTAGCGGGAGGGCCGGTGAGCAGTTCTTC.

This chain links TRBV9 with TRBJ2-7; 8 bases match TRBD2. J lost 6 bases, V lost 0 bases, and 5 bases had no gene match. This CDR3 region has 14 residues. Germline V gene sequence: CDR1 SGDLS, CDR2 YYNGEE. CDR3 coding DNA: TGTGCCAGCAGCGTAGGGGCTCTAGCGGGCGAGCAGTACTTC. Its translation: CASSVGALAGEQYF.

This clone was detected a few times. The rearrangement links TRBV29-1 to TRBJ2-5, with 10 bases identical to TRBD2. The CDR3 spans 13 residues. Germline V gene sequence: CDR1 SQVTM, CDR2 ANQGSEA. The ends lost 5 bases at V and 4 bases at J; junction bases unmatched: 4. In DNA, the CDR3 is TGCAGCGTTTACAGACTAGCGGGAGAGACCCAGTACTTC. Its translation is CSVYRLAGETQYF.

The CDR3 DNA sequence: TGTGCCAGCAGGTCGAGCGGGAGGCGGCCCTACGAGCAGTACTTC. It specifies CASRSSGRRPYEQYF. This chain links TRBV2 with TRBJ2-7, with TRBD2 identical over 9 bases. CDR1 is SNHLY, CDR2 FYNNEI, per germline. The CDR3 runs 15 residues. With V trimmed by 6 bases and J by 2 bases, 8 bases remained unmatched.

The V call is TRBV9, the J call TRBJ2-1; 9 nucleotides line up with TRBD2. CDR1 is SGDLS, CDR2 YYNGEE, per germline. V lost 0 bases, J lost 5 bases, and 3 bases stayed unmatched. CDR3 length equals 15 residues. CDR3 coding DNA: TGTGCCAGCAGCGTAGGCGCGGGAGGGAACAATGAGCAGTTCTTC. The encoded protein is CASSVGAGGNNEQFF.